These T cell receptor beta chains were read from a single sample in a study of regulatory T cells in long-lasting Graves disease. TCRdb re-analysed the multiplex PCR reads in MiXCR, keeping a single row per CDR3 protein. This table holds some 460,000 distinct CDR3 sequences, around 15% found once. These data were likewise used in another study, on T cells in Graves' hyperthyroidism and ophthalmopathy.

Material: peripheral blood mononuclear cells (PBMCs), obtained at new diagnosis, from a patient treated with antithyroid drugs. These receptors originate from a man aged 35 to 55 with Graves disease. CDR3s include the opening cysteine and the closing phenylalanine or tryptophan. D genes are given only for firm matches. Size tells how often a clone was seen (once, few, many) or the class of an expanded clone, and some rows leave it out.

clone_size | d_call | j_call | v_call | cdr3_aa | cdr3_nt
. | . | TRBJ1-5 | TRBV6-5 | CASSYLPTAGGRQPQHF | TGTGCCAGCAGTTACTTACCAACCGCGGGGGGGCGGCAGCCCCAGCATTTT
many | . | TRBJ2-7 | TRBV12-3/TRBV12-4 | CASSFRGGTATPYEQYF | TGTGCCAGCAGTTTTAGGGGGGGTACAGCTACACCCTACGAGCAGTACTTC
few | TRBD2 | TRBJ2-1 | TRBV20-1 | CSANSGRSNNEQFF | TGCAGTGCCAATAGCGGGAGGTCGAACAATGAGCAGTTCTTC
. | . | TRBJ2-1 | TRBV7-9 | CASTSGSLYNEQFF | TGTGCCAGCACCAGTGGGAGCTTATACAATGAGCAGTTCTTC
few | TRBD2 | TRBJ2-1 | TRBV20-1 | CSARRLAGAYNEQFF | TGCAGTGCTAGGAGACTCGCGGGAGCTTACAATGAGCAGTTCTTC
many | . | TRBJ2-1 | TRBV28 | CASSFGTLGYNEQFF | TGTGCCAGCAGTTTTGGGACTCTGGGCTACAATGAGCAGTTCTTC
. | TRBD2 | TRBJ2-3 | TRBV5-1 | CASSAVTSGYTDTQYF | TGCGCCAGCAGCGCCGTGACTAGCGGATACACAGATACGCAGTATTTT
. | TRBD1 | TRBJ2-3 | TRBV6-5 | CASSYATQGSGTDTQYF | TGTGCCAGCAGTTACGCGACACAGGGGTCGGGCACAGATACGCAGTATTTT
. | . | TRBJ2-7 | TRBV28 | CASSSRTPRGQYF | TGTGCCAGCAGTTCCCGTACACCAAGAGGGCAGTACTTC
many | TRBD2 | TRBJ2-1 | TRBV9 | CASSRLAGDNEQFF | TGTGCCAGCAGTCGCCTAGCGGGAGACAATGAGCAGTTCTTC
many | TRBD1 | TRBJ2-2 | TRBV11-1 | CASSTGGWNTGELFF | TGTGCCAGCAGCACAGGGGGCTGGAACACCGGGGAGCTGTTTTTT
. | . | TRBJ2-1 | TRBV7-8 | CASSFFDYNEQFF | TGTGCCAGCAGCTTTTTTGACTACAATGAGCAGTTCTTC
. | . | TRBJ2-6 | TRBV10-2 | CASRKEKKSGANVLTF | TGCGCCAGCAGGAAAGAAAAGAAATCTGGGGCCAACGTCCTGACTTTC
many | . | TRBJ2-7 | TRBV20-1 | CSASDRDYEQYF | TGCAGTGCTAGTGACAGAGACTACGAGCAGTACTTC
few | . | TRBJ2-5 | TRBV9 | CASSVEPRVRETQYF | TGTGCCAGCAGCGTAGAACCCAGGGTCCGGGAGACCCAGTACTTC
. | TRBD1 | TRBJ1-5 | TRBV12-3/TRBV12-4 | CASSPGTGGLQPQHF | TGTGCCAGCAGCCCCGGGACAGGGGGTCTTCAGCCCCAGCATTTT
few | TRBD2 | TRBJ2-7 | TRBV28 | CASSSTGLLTYEQYF | TGTGCCAGCAGTTCCACGGGACTACTAACCTACGAGCAGTACTTC
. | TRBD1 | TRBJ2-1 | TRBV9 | CASSSDRDRADEQFF | TGTGCCAGCAGCTCTGACCGGGACAGGGCAGACGAGCAGTTCTTC
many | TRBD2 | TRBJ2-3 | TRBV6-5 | CASSYIGLAGSTDTQYF | TGTGCCAGCAGTTATATTGGACTAGCGGGATCCACAGATACGCAGTATTTT
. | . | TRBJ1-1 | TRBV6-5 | CASSYSTGYTEAFF | TGTGCCAGCAGTTACTCGACCGGGTACACTGAAGCTTTCTTT
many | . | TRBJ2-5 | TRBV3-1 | CASSRELHQETQYF | TGTGCCAGCAGCCGAGAACTTCACCAAGAGACCCAGTACTTC
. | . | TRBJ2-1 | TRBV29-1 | CSVGRGINEQFF | TGCAGCGTAGGCCGGGGGATTAATGAGCAGTTCTTC
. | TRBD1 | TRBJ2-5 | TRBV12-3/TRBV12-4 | CASSGTGLETQYF | TGTGCCAGCAGTGGGACAGGGCTAGAGACCCAGTACTTC
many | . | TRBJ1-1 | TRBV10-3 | CAISEGTRNTEAFF | TGTGCCATCAGTGAAGGGACACGGAACACTGAAGCTTTCTTT
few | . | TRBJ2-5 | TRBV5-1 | CASIQSSDAQGTQYF | TGCGCCAGCATTCAGTCGTCTGACGCCCAAGGGACCCAGTACTTC
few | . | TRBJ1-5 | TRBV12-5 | CASAGPDQPQHF | TGTGCTAGTGCAGGGCCCGATCAGCCCCAGCATTTT
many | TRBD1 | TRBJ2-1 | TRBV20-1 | CSAKRDRGYNEQFF | TGCAGTGCTAAACGGGACAGGGGCTACAATGAGCAGTTCTTC
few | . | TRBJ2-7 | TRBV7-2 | CANSLLAGREQYF | TGTGCCAACAGCTTACTGGCAGGGAGGGAGCAGTACTTC
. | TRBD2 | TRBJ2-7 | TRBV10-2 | CASSESMGLGTYEQYF | TGCGCCAGCAGTGAGTCGATGGGACTAGGGACCTACGAGCAGTACTTC
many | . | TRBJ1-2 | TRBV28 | CASSFPNNYGYTF | TGTGCCAGCAGTTTTCCAAACAACTATGGCTACACCTTC
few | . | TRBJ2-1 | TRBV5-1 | CASRWGTGRQETRYF | TGCGCCAGCAGATGGGGTACAGGCCGACAAGAGACCCGGTACTTC
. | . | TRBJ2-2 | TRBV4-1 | CASSPVDSNTGELFF | TGCGCCAGCAGCCCAGTGGACAGCAACACCGGGGAGCTGTTTTTT
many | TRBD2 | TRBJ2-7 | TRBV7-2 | CASSYLAGGRYEQYF | TGTGCCAGCAGCTACCTAGCGGGAGGGCGGTACGAGCAGTACTTC
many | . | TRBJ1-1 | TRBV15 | CATSRDLNRPEAFF | TGTGCCACCAGCAGAGATCTGAACAGGCCTGAAGCTTTCTTT
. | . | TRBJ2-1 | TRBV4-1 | CASSQVKVWGDEQFF | TGCGCCAGCAGCCAAGTGAAGGTTTGGGGCGATGAGCAGTTCTTC
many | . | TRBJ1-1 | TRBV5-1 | CASSTGTLNTEAFF | TGCGCCAGCAGCACCGGGACATTGAACACTGAAGCTTTCTTT
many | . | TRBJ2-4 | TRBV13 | CASSFQQIAKNIQYF | TGTGCCAGCAGCTTTCAACAAATAGCCAAAAACATTCAGTACTTC
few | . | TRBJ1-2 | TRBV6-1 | CASSEKGSSGYGYTF | TGTGCCAGCAGTGAAAAAGGTTCCTCAGGGTATGGCTACACCTTC
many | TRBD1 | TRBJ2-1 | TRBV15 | CATSLTGQFYNEQFF | TGTGCCACCAGCTTGACGGGACAGTTCTACAATGAGCAGTTCTTC
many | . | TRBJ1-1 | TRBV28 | CASSDRVRSTEAFF | TGTGCCAGCAGTGATAGAGTGAGGAGCACTGAAGCTTTCTTT
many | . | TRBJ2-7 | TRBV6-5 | CASSFGQPWSYEQYF | TGTGCCAGCAGTTTTGGACAGCCGTGGTCCTACGAGCAGTACTTC
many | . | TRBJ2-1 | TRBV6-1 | CASADSYNEQFF | TGTGCCAGCGCGGACAGCTACAATGAGCAGTTCTTC
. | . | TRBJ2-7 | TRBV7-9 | CASRYEGSGYEQYF | TGTGCCAGCAGGTATGAGGGGAGCGGGTACGAGCAGTACTTC
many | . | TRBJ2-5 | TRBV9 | CASSVDGRALETQYF | TGTGCCAGCAGCGTAGATGGCAGGGCCCTGGAGACCCAGTACTTC
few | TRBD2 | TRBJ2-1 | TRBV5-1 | CASSYIAGGSNEQFF | TGCGCCAGCAGCTATATAGCGGGAGGATCGAATGAGCAGTTCTTC
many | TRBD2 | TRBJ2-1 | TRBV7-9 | CASSHLSRTSGDNEQFF | TGTGCCAGCAGCCATCTCTCTAGGACTAGCGGGGACAATGAGCAGTTCTTC
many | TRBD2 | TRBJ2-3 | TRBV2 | CACGPGGLAGTDTQYF | TGTGCTTGCGGTCCCGGCGGACTAGCGGGCACAGATACGCAGTATTTT
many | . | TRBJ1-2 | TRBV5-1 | CASSRGGYGYTF | TGCGCCAGCAGCCGTGGTGGCTATGGCTACACCTTC
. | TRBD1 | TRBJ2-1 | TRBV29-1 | CSSGSDRALRGNEQFF | TGCAGCTCTGGGTCCGACAGGGCCTTACGAGGGAATGAGCAGTTCTTC
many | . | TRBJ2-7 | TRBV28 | CASKGGSYEQYF | TGTGCCAGCAAAGGCGGCTCCTACGAGCAGTACTTC
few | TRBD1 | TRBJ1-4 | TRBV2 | CATTGGTNEKLFF | TGTGCCACTACAGGGGGAACTAATGAAAAACTGTTTTTT
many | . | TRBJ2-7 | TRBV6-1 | CASRPNPGGSYEQYF | TGTGCCAGCAGACCTAATCCCGGGGGTTCCTACGAGCAGTACTTC
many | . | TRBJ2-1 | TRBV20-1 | CSARSRRIYNEQFF | TGCAGTGCTAGATCCCGCCGGATATACAATGAGCAGTTCTTC
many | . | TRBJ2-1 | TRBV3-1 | CASSQVSGGSYNEQFF | TGTGCCAGCAGCCAAGTGTCCGGGGGAAGCTACAATGAGCAGTTCTTC